Below are 29 T cell receptor beta chains sequenced from a single sample in a study of T cell responses to AZD1222 COVID-19 vaccine. Profiling relied on immunoSEQ multiplex PCR, and the TCRdb table lists in-frame clones only, not all of them. The table lists about 93,000 clones, about 87% of them singletons. This specimen consisted of peripheral blood, obtained on day 0 of AZD1222 vaccination. Source of these receptors: an adult in good health.

This clone has a single count. The rearrangement uses TRBV18 and TRBJ1-2; TRBD1 is a possible D gene (5 bases). V lost 6 bases and J 4 bases, leaving 24 bases between the germline ends. CDR3 size: 17 residues. The germline V gene has CDR1 KGHSH and CDR2 LQKENI. CDR3 bases: TGTGCCAGCTCTCCGAGCCCGCGGGGAGGGGATATCTATGGCTACACCTTC. It specifies CASSPSPRGGDIYGYTF. The variable domain in full, completed from reference TRBV18 and TRBJ1-2, reads NAGVMQNPRHLVRRRGQEARLRCSPMKGHSHVYWYRQLPEEGLKFMVYLQKENIIDESGMPKERFSAEFPKEGPSILRIQQVVRGDSAAYFCASSPSPRGGDIYGYTFGSGTRLTVV.

The chain combines TRBV6-4 with TRBJ2-2, with 14 positions matching TRBD2. Per germline, CDR1 MRHNA and CDR2 SNTAGT. CDR3 length: 17 amino acids. Trimming removed 5 bases from V and 2 bases from J; junction bases left unmatched: 4. In nucleotides, the CDR3 is TGTGCCAGCAGTCGACTAGCGGGAGGGCCCAACACCGGGGAGCTGTTTTTT. It is translated as CASSRLAGGPNTGELFF.

The chain has TRBV18 and TRBJ2-1; D gene ambiguous. Trimming removed 3 bases from V and 0 bases from J, with 9 bases in between. This CDR3 has 15 amino acids. Germline V gene sequence: CDR1 KGHSH, CDR2 LQKENI. The CDR3 reads CASSPSLSSYNEQFF. DNA of the CDR3: TGTGCCAGCTCACCCTCACTGAGCTCCTACAATGAGCAGTTCTTC.

J is TRBJ1-2 and V is TRBV6-5; 11 nucleotides agree with TRBD1. The length of the CDR3 is 14 residues. Germline V CDR1 and CDR2: MNHEY, SVGAGI. Unmatched junction bases numbered 3, after V lost 4 bases and J lost 5 bases. The CDR3 DNA reads as TGTGCCAGCAGTTTCGGACAGGGGGCTTATGGCTACACCTTC. It encodes CASSFGQGAYGYTF.

The chain joins TRBV5-4 to TRBJ2-1, with 13 bases that match TRBD2. CDR3 length equals 15 residues. The V and J ends lost 3 bases and 7 bases, in that order; junction bases with no gene match: 4. CDR1 is SGHNT, CDR2 YYREEE, per germline (reference sequence). CDR3 nucleotides: TGTGCCAGCAGCTCCAGACTAGCGGGAGGTAATGAGCAGTTCTTC. It specifies CASSSRLAGGNEQFF.

The chain combines TRBV5-4 with TRBJ2-6, with 8 bases identical to TRBD1. Germline V lookup: CDR1 SGHNT, CDR2 YYREEE (reference sequence). The CDR3 consists of 16 residues. The junction had 6 bases not matched to a gene; V was cut back by 3 bases and J by 4 bases. In DNA form, the CDR3 reads TGTGCCAGCAGCTCCTACAGGGGGTCCGGGGCCAACGTCCTGACTTTC. Its translation is CASSSYRGSGANVLTF.

The chain recombines TRBV7-9 with TRBJ1-2, with D maybe TRBD1 (6 bases). The germline V and J ends were trimmed by 2 bases and 4 bases, with 11 bases remaining between them. Germline values: CDR1 SEHNR, CDR2 FQNEAQ (reference sequence). The CDR3 length is 14 residues. The chain's CDR3 is CASSLSQGTYGYTF. CDR3 sequence (DNA): TGTGCCAGCAGCTTATCCCAGGGGACCTATGGCTACACCTTC.

The CDR3 region is CASGPTPGIFTNYGYTF. The CDR3 nucleotides are TGTGCTAGTGGTCCGACGCCTGGGATTTTTACTAACTATGGCTACACCTTC. The chain uses TRBV12-5 and TRBJ1-2; D is undetermined. This CDR3 has 17 residues. The germline V and J ends were trimmed by 5 bases and 0 bases, with 19 bases remaining between them. In germline, CDR1 is LGHNT, CDR2 FRNRAP.

This sequence joins TRBV11-2 and TRBJ2-7; the D is unclear. With 2 bases removed from V and 5 bases from J, the gap between germline ends came to 7 bases. The germline V gene encodes CDR1 SGHAT and CDR2 FQNNGV. This CDR3 contains 12 residues. The CDR3, as DNA: TGTGCCAGCAGCTTATACCCGGACGAGCAGTACTTC. Translated, it gives CASSLYPDEQYF.

The CDR3 DNA is TGTGCCAGCAGTGAATATGGGACAGGGGTCTATGGCTACACCTTC. It specifies CASSEYGTGVYGYTF. The chain is built from TRBV6-1 and TRBJ1-2, with 10 nucleotides matching TRBD1. Germline V gene data show CDR1 as MNHNS and CDR2 as SASEGT. The CDR3 totals 15 residues. V trimming: 2 bases; J trimming: 4 bases; junction bases outside the gene matches: 4.

This clone showed up just once. The chain recombines TRBV4-1 with TRBJ1-2; no reliable D call. V dropped 0 bases and J dropped 2 bases, with 10 bases sitting between them. CDR1 and CDR2 (germline): MGHRA, YSYEKL. The CDR3 loop spans 15 amino acids. Here the CDR3 reads CASSQEGNRNYGYTF. CDR3 sequence (DNA): TGCGCCAGCAGCCAAGAAGGCAATAGGAACTATGGCTACACCTTC.

The chain carries TRBV25-1 and TRBJ2-7, with a weak D call TRBD2 (6 bases). This CDR3 is built from 12 residues. The germline CDR1 and CDR2 sequences are MGHDK and SYGVNS. Trimming stripped 6 bases from V and 2 bases from J, with 8 bases between. In DNA, the CDR3 is TGTGCCAGCAGCGGAGGGCCCTACGAGCAGTACTTC. It specifies CASSGGPYEQYF.

This clone was recorded a few times. The chain couples TRBV28 to TRBJ2-3, with D perhaps TRBD1 (6 bases). V was trimmed by 2 bases and J by 0 bases, leaving 9 bases between them. Germline-derived CDR1 and CDR2 are MDHEN and SYDVKM. This CDR3 contains 15 residues. The CDR3 here is CASSLTGYSTDTQYF. The CDR3 nucleotides are TGTGCCAGCAGTTTAACAGGGTATAGCACAGATACGCAGTATTTT.

The chain couples TRBV19 to TRBJ1-1, with D unclear. Trimming took off 4 bases at V and 1 base at J, with 4 bases between the two ends. Per germline, CDR1 LNHDA and CDR2 SQIVND (reference sequence). This CDR3 has 12 residues. The CDR3 is CASSNRNTEAFF. CDR3 sequence (DNA): TGTGCCAGTAGTAACAGGAACACTGAAGCTTTCTTT.

J is TRBJ2-2 and V is TRBV5-1; tentative D call: TRBD1 (7 bases). CDR3 length: 16 amino acids. Looked up from germline, CDR1 is SGHRS and CDR2 is YFSETQ. V was cut by 4 bases and J by 4 bases, with 17 bases left in between. The CDR3 loop reads CASSARGRGITGELFF. Here the CDR3 DNA reads TGCGCCAGCAGCGCAAGGGGGCGGGGTATCACCGGGGAGCTGTTTTTT.

V is TRBV9 and J is TRBJ2-1; 7 bases agree with TRBD2. Germline V gene data show CDR1 as SGDLS and CDR2 as YYNGEE. Trimming cost V 0 bases and J 7 bases; bases outside gene matches: 10. This CDR3 has 16 amino acids. The chain's CDR3 is CASSVAGREKRNEQFF. Here the CDR3 DNA reads TGTGCCAGCAGCGTAGCGGGGCGGGAGAAAAGAAATGAGCAGTTCTTC.

V and J are TRBV2 and TRBJ2-1, with 8 nucleotides matching TRBD2. The CDR3 extends over 13 amino acids. Germline CDR1 reads SNHLY; CDR2 reads FYNNEI. V was pared by 9 bases and J by 7 bases, with 8 bases of the junction left unmatched. CDR3 sequence: CASLQRELNEQFF. The CDR3 DNA is TGTGCCAGTCTCCAGCGGGAGTTAAATGAGCAGTTCTTC.

The rearrangement joins TRBV19 to TRBJ1-5; 7 positions match TRBD1. The ends lost 3 bases at V and 4 bases at J; junction bases unmatched: 18. The CDR3 is 19 residues long. Germline CDR1 is LNHDA and CDR2 is SQIVND (reference sequence). CDR3 sequence reads: CASSISPRFTGVSNQPQHF. CDR3 coding DNA: TGTGCCAGTAGTATTAGCCCCCGGTTCACAGGGGTTAGTAATCAGCCCCAGCATTTT.

This clone appeared once. The chain carries TRBV18 and TRBJ2-3; a possible D gene is TRBD2 (6 bases). Per germline, CDR1 KGHSH and CDR2 LQKENI. This CDR3 region has 14 residues. Deletions cut 5 bases from V and 0 bases from J, with 9 bases between. The CDR3 DNA reads as TGTGCCAGCTCAACGGGGACTAGCACAGATACGCAGTATTTT. Translating gives CASSTGTSTDTQYF.

This rearrangement joins TRBV10-3 to TRBJ2-3; 7 bases align to TRBD2. Germline V lookup: CDR1 ENHRY, CDR2 SYGVKD. J was trimmed by 4 bases and V by 6 bases; bases with no gene match: 10. The CDR3 is made up of 15 amino acids. DNA of the CDR3: TGTGCCATCAGCCAAAGCGGGGCGAGCGCAGATACGCAGTATTTT. This gives the protein CAISQSGASADTQYF.

The rearrangement joins TRBV28 to TRBJ1-6; unclear D gene. From germline, CDR1 is MDHEN and CDR2 SYDVKM. The CDR3 totals 11 residues. Trimming took off 2 bases at V and 8 bases at J, with 1 base between the two ends. Here the CDR3 DNA reads TGTGCCAGCAGTTTACATTCACCCCTCCACTTT. It codes for CASSLHSPLHF.

This clone was seen a single time. The rearrangement joins TRBV21-1 to TRBJ2-5; the table's D call of TRBD2 was not tested on the DNA. TRBV21-1 is deemed a pseudogene. The CDR3 extends over 17 amino acids. The CDR3 region has the DNA TGTGCCAGCAGCAGACGACTAGCGGGCATAAAGATCTGGACCCAGTACTTC. Amino acids: CASSRRLAGIKIWTQYF.

This clone showed up just a few times. The V call is TRBV6-6, the J call TRBJ2-7, with D possibly being TRBD2 (6 bases). V dropped 6 bases and J dropped 0 bases, with 15 bases sitting between them. Germline CDR1 MNHNY, CDR2 SVGAGI (reference sequence). This CDR3 has 15 residues. The CDR3 is CASSPGTSSSYEQYF. CDR3 in DNA: TGTGCCAGCAGCCCCGGGACTTCCAGCTCCTACGAGCAGTACTTC.

This sequence joins TRBV7-6 and TRBJ2-7; either TRBD1 or TRBD2 may fit D (5 bases each). The V end was cut by 4 bases, the J end by 2 bases, with 18 bases between. Germline V gene sequence: CDR1 SGHVS, CDR2 FNYEAQ. The CDR3 is 16 amino acids. CDR3: CASSSAARDRAYEQYF. CDR3 DNA sequence: TGTGCCAGCAGCTCAGCGGCCCGGGACCGGGCCTACGAGCAGTACTTC.

The V gene is TRBV11-2, the J gene TRBJ2-1, with 9 bases that match TRBD2. J lost 8 bases, V lost 4 bases, and 9 bases had no gene match. CDR3 length: 15 residues. CDR1 and CDR2 (germline): SGHAT, FQNNGV. In DNA form, the CDR3 reads TGTGCCAGCAGCTCGCTAGCGGGGCCTCAATATGAGCAGTTCTTC. This translates into CASSSLAGPQYEQFF.

The V and J genes are TRBV5-6 and TRBJ2-1; 7 nucleotides match TRBD2. In germline, CDR1 is SGHDT, CDR2 YYEEEE. Trimming took 4 bases from V and 4 from J; bases not matched to a gene: 5. This CDR3 comprises 14 residues. This CDR3 reads CASSPPRGYNEQFF. DNA of the CDR3: TGTGCCAGCAGCCCTCCGCGGGGGTACAATGAGCAGTTCTTC.

This chain uses TRBV11-2 with TRBJ1-2, with TRBD1 as a possible D gene (5 bases). The germline V and J ends were trimmed by 2 bases and 6 bases, with 16 bases remaining between them. The CDR3 extends over 15 amino acids. The V gene's germline CDR1 is SGHAT and CDR2 FQNNGV. The CDR3 sequence: CASSLTWQGLDGYTF. The CDR3 DNA follows: TGTGCCAGCAGCTTAACTTGGCAGGGTTTAGATGGCTACACCTTC.

The chain couples TRBV28 to TRBJ1-3; D gene ambiguous. This CDR3 is built from 14 residues. From germline, CDR1 is MDHEN and CDR2 SYDVKM. The V gene lost 5 bases and the J gene lost 0 bases, with 8 bases spanning the gap. The CDR3 sequence: CASSQADSGNTIYF. The CDR3 DNA reads as TGTGCCAGCAGTCAAGCCGACTCTGGAAACACCATATATTTT.

The chain has TRBV5-1 and TRBJ1-6; TRBD1 matches at 10 bases. Germline values: CDR1 SGHRS, CDR2 YFSETQ. V lost 3 bases to trimming and J lost 12 bases; unmatched junction nucleotides: 6. The CDR3 is 14 residues long. The CDR3 spells CASSWDGTGEPLHF. CDR3 DNA: TGCGCCAGCAGCTGGGACGGGACAGGGGAACCCCTCCACTTT.